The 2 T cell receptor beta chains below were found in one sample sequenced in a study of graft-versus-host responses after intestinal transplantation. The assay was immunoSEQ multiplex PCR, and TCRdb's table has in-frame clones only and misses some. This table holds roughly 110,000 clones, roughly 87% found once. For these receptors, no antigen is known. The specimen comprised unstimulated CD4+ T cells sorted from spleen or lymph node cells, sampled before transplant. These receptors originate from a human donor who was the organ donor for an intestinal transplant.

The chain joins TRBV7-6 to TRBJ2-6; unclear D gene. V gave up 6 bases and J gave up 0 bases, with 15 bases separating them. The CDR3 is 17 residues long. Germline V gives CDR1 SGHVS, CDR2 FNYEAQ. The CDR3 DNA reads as TGTGCCAGCAGTCCGGCCGGGTTTAGCTCTGGGGCCAACGTCCTGACTTTC. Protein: CASSPAGFSSGANVLTF.

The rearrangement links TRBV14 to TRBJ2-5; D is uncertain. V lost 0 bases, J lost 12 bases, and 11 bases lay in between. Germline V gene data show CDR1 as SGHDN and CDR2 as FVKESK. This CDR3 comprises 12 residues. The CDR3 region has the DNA TGTGCCAGCAGCCAAGATTCCCATAAAGAGTACTTC. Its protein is CASSQDSHKEYF.